This T cell receptor (beta chain) stems from a study of control samples from healthy donors and cancer patients. TCRdb's table, derived via immunoSEQ multiplex PCR, lists solely in-frame clones and lacks some. The sample shows some 410,000 clones, more than 80% of them seen only once. Germline loops: CDR1 MNHEY, CDR2 SVGAGI. The CDR3 totals 15 residues. The V end lost 6 bases, the J end lost 1 base, and 12 bases lay between the germline ends. The TCR comes from a man aged 35 to 55 with head and neck cancer. V gene TRBV6-5 combines with J gene TRBJ2-2; no firm D call. Sequencing was performed on PBMCs. The chain's CDR3 is CASSPRLLNTGELFF. The CDR3 coding sequence is TGTGCCAGCAGCCCCCGGCTGTTGAACACCGGGGAGCTGTTTTTT.